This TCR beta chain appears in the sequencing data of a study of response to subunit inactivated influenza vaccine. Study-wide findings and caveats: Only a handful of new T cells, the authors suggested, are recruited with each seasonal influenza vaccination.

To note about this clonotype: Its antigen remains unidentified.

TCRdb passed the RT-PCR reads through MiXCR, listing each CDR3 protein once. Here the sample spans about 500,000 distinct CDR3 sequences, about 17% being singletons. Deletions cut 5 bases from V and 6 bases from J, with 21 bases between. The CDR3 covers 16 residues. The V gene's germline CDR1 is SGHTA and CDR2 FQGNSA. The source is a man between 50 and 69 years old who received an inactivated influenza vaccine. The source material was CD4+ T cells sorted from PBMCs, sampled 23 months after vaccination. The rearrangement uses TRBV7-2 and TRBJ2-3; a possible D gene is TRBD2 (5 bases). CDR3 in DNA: TGTGCCAGCAGCCTAAACCCCGGGATTTCCGGGGATACGCAGTATTTT. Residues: CASSLNPGISGDTQYF.